Listed here are 8 T cell receptor beta chains from one sample, sequenced in a study of T cell repertoires in cytomegalovirus infection. In TCRdb, the reads were re-called with MiXCR into one record per CDR3 protein. The sample lists some 300,000 distinct CDR3 sequences, roughly 13% occurring once. Sample: PBMCs. All receptors derive from a human donor in good health (CMV status not recorded). Some clones in this sample may be carry-over from other donors' samples.

This clonotype was observed once. The V gene is TRBV29-1, the J gene TRBJ1-2; D is ambiguous. The germline V gene has CDR1 SQVTM and CDR2 ANQGSEA. The CDR3 covers 12 residues. V was clipped by 7 bases and J by 4 bases, with 13 bases between them. CDR3 in DNA: TGCAGCGATGTAGCGGGATCCTATGGCTACACCTTC. This sequence encodes CSDVAGSYGYTF.

This clonotype was recorded at least ten times. This chain joins TRBV6-2 or TRBV6-3 and TRBJ2-1; no clear D gene. Trimming pared 5 bases from V and 0 bases from J, leaving 14 bases between. The CDR3 runs to 16 residues. Germline CDR1 is MNHEY and CDR2 is SVGEGT. This chain's CDR3 is CASSALLQSSYNEQFF. The CDR3 DNA is TGTGCCAGCAGTGCCCTACTGCAGAGCTCCTACAATGAGCAGTTCTTC.

This clonotype has at least ten counts. This sequence joins TRBV7-2 and TRBJ2-3, with TRBD2 matching 12 bases. Germline CDR1 reads SGHTA; CDR2 reads FQGNSA. This CDR3 is 13 amino acids long. Germline trimming cut 8 bases from V and 6 bases from J; bases unmatched to any gene: 3. For the CDR3, the DNA is TGTGCCAGCCTAGCGGGAGGGCTTGATACGCAGTATTTT. As protein: CASLAGGLDTQYF.

The rearrangement uses TRBV2 and TRBJ2-6; D may be TRBD1 (5 bases). Trimming shortened V by 2 bases and J by 2 bases, and 13 bases separated the two germline ends. Germline lookup yields CDR1 SNHLY and CDR2 FYNNEI. This CDR3 has 17 residues. This chain's CDR3 is CASSERQGATGANVLTF. In DNA form, the CDR3 reads TGTGCCAGCAGTGAACGGCAGGGCGCGACTGGGGCCAACGTCCTGACTTTC.

The chain joins TRBV20-1 to TRBJ2-5; perhaps TRBD1 as D (6 bases). CDR1 is DFQATT and CDR2 is SNEGSKA in the germline V gene (reference sequence). The CDR3 runs 15 residues. V lost 0 bases, J lost 2 bases, and 13 bases lay in between. The CDR3 DNA sequence: TGCAGTGCTAGAGATCGGGTAGGGGGTCAAGAGACCCAGTACTTC. Translation gives CSARDRVGGQETQYF.

This clonotype was counted ten times or more. This CDR3 is CASSALAAQETQYF. CDR3 coding DNA: TGCGCCAGCAGCGCGCTAGCGGCACAAGAGACCCAGTACTTC. V gene TRBV5-1 combines with J gene TRBJ2-5, with 7 bases matching TRBD2. The CDR3 contains 14 residues. CDR1 is SGHRS, CDR2 YFSETQ, per germline. With 4 bases clipped from V and 2 bases from J, the junction kept 5 bases outside the gene matches.

This clonotype was observed a handful of times. The chain has TRBV5-6 and TRBJ1-2; a weak D match, TRBD1 (6 bases). The CDR3 is 15 amino acids. Germline assignment: CDR1 SGHDT and CDR2 YYEEEE. V was cut by 4 bases and J by 2 bases, with 15 bases left in between. CDR3 loop: CASSGGRGVNYGYTF. As DNA, the CDR3 is TGTGCCAGCAGCGGGGGGCGAGGGGTCAACTATGGCTACACCTTC. Combining the CDR3 with reference TRBV5-6 and TRBJ1-2 gives the whole variable domain DAGVTQSPTHLIKTRGQQVTLRCSPKSGHDTVSWYQQALGQGPQFIFQYYEEEERQRGNFPDRFSGHQFPNYSSELNVNALLLGDSALYLCASSGGRGVNYGYTFGSGTRLTVV.

This clonotype came up a few times. V gene TRBV10-3 combines with J gene TRBJ2-3; maybe TRBD2 (6 bases). Germline V gene sequence: CDR1 ENHRY, CDR2 SYGVKD. With 8 bases removed from V and 2 bases from J, the gap between germline ends came to 14 bases. The CDR3 runs to 14 residues. The CDR3 region has the DNA TGTGCCATCGCCACGGGGGAACTCACAGATACGCAGTATTTT. Translated: CAIATGELTDTQYF.